A single TCR beta chain is shown here with its context. As a fraction of the sample, this clonotype is medium-sized (0.01 to 0.1%). Its cognate antigen has yet to be identified. No per-base quality is available; no much larger clone lies one base away. Since it is a stray read in a library aimed at alpha chains, this beta chain has a size that is not meaningful. The time point label, as the study defines it: sample taken at primary tumor resection. The donors were about 71 patients from the lung TRACERx cohort who had early-stage, untreated non-small cell lung cancer. Without any cell sorting, TCR sequencing was performed on whole RNA extracted either from tumor and nontumor lung tissue or from cryopreserved PBMC samples. Patients were selected for TCR sequencing only if sufficient RNA was available from at least two tumor regions. Tumor and adjacent nontumor lung specimens were reviewed by a lung pathologist before selection.

This sample stems from a study of spatial heterogeneity in lung cancer (dated by TCRdb to between 2018 and 2020). Study-wide context: Beta-chain transcripts were consistently detected in greater numbers than alpha-chain transcripts, which likely reflects a higher abundance of beta-chain transcripts. In the raw uncorrected reads, each unique combination of TCR and UMI appeared more than ten times on average. At surgery, 220 tumor regions, 63 to 70 matched nontumor lung samples and 56 PBMC samples were TCR-sequenced for both alpha and beta chains. TCR alpha and beta repertoires were quantitatively compared across multiple tumor regions, matched nontumor lung and blood in non-small cell lung cancer. In tumor regions, TCR transcript counts showed a strong correlation with a T cell transcriptional module score derived from matched bulk RNA-seq. The study linked features of the TCR repertoire to counts of nonsynonymous mutations, which were determined by whole-exome sequencing of tumor tissue.

Library preparation used 5' RACE. The run used a NextSeq 500. To allow correction of PCR and sequencing errors, the TCR library protocol tagged every TCR cDNA molecule with a unique molecular identifier. In the paper's pipeline: TCR identification, UMI-based error correction and CDR3 extraction were all carried out with Decombinator tools. TCRs above a frequency of 2 per 1,000, corresponding to the top 1% of the tumor frequency distribution, were defined as expanded. Expanded tumor TCRs were classed as regional if statistically deemed absent (corrected P<0.05) from at least one tumor region, otherwise ubiquitous. Each repertoire was subsampled 100 times to 5,000 TCRs, after which Renyi diversity was computed with the R vegan package. CDR3 similarity networks were constructed using string-kernel similarity of amino acid triplets, with links drawn between CDR3s whose pairwise similarity was above 0.82. TCRdb handled the public reads itself, with Q25 trimming in fastp and clone calling in MiXCR, and kept productive beta chains. When rows share a CDR3 protein, they turn into one entry using the most common DNA and genes. TCRdb assigned the V and J calls; the authors' analysis was not used. The sample table contains some 9,500 distinct CDR3 sequences; only one count was recorded for more than 13% of them. The top ten clonotypes cover roughly an eighth of the sample.

Findings and caveats that apply to the study as a whole: The tumor nonsynonymous mutation count correlated with the number of expanded alpha and beta TCRs within the tumor. Additional single-cell paired TCR alpha and beta sequencing was considered necessary to confirm, at a functional level, the hypothesis that regional TCRs recognize regional mutations. Counts of ubiquitous and regional expanded TCRs correlated with counts of ubiquitous and regional nonsynonymous mutations, respectively. TCR-seq coverage of tumor T cells was estimated to be only approximately 7.3% for alpha chains and approximately 12% for beta chains.

The material was lung tumor tissue, obtained at surgery. This sequence originates from a male donor with early-stage non-small cell lung cancer.

CDR3 reads: CASGAGTGTEAFF. The sequenced DNA: TGTGCCTCAGGGGCCGGGACAGGAACTGAAGCTTTCTTT. This receptor chain uses TRBV10-3 and TRBJ1-1; the central 8 bases match TRBD1. Germline trimming amounts to 11 bases on V and 5 bases on J, with 10 as the count of junction bases outside the gene matches. CDR1 and CDR2 (ENHRY, SYGVKD) derive from the germline V gene. Counted from cysteine to phenylalanine, this CDR3 has 13 amino acids. Left in the record is the CDR3 DNA by itself, 39 bases read in frame from the first base.